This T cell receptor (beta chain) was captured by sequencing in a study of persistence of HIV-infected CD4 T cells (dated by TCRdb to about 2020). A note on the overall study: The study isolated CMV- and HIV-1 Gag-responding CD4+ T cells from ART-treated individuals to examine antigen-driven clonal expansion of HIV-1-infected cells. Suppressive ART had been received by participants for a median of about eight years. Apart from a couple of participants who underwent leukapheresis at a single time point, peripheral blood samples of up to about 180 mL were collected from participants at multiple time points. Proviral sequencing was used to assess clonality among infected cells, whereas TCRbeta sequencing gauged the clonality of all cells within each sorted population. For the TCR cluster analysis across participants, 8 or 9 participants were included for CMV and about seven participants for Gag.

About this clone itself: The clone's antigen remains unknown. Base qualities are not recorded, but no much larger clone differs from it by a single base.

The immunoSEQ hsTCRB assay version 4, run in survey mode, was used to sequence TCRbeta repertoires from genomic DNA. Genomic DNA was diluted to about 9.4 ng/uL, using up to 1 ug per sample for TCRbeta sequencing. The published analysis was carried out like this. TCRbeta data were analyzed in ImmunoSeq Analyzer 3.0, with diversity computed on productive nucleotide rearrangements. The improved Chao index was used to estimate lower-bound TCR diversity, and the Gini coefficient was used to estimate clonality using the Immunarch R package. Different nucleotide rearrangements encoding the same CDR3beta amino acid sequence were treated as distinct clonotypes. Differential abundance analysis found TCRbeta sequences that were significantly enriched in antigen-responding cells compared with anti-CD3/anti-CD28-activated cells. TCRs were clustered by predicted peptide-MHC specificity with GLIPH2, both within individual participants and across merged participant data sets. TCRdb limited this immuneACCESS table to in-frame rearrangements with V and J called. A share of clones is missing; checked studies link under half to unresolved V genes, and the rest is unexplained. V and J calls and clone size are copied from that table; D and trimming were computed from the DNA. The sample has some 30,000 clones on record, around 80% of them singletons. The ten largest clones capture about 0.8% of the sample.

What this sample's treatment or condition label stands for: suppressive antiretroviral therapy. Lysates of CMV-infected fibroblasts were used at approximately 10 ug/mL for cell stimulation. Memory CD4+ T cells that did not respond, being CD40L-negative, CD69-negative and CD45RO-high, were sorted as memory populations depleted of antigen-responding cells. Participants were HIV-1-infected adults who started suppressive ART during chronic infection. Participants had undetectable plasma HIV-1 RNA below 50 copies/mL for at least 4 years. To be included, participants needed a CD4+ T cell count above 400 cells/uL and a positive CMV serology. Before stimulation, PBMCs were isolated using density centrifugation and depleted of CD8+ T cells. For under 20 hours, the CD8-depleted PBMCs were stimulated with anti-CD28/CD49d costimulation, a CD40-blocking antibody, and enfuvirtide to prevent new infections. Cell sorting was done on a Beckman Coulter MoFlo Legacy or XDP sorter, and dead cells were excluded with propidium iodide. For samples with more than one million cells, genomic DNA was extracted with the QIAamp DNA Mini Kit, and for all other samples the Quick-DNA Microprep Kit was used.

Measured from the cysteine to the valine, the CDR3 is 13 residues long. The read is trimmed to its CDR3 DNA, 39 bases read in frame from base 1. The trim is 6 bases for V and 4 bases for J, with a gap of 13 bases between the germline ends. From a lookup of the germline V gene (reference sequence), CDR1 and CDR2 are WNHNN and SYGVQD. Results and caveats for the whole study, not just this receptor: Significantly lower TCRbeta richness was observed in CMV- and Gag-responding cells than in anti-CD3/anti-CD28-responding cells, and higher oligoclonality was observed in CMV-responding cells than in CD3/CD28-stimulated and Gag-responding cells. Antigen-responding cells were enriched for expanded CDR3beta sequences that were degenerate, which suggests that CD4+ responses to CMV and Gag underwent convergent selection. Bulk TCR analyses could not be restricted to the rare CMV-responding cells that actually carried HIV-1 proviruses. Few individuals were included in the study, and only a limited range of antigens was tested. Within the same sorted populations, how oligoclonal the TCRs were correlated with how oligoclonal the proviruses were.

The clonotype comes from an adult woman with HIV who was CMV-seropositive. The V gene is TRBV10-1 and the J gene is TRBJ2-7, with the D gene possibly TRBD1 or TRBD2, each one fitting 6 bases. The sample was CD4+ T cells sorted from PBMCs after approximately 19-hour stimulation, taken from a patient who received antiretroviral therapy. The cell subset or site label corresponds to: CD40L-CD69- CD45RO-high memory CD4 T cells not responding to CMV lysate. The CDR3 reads CASRWRGFYEQYV. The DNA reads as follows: TGCGCCAGCAGATGGAGGGGGTTTTACGAGCAGTACGTC.